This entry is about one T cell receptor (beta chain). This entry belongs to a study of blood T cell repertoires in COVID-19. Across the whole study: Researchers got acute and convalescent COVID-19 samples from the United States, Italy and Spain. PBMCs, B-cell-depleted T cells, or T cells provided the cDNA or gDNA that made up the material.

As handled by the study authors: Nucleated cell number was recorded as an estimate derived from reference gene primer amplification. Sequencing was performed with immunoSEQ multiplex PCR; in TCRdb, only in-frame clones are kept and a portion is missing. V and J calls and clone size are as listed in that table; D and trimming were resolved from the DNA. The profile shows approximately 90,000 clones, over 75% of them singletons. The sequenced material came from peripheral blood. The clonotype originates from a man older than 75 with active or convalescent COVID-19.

The CDR3 DNA reads TGTGCCAGCAAGCAGGTCGGAGATACGCAGTATTTT. The encoded protein is CASKQVGDTQYF. The V call is TRBV6-5, the J call TRBJ2-3, with unresolved D. Germline loops: CDR1 MNHEY, CDR2 SVGAGI. The CDR3 has 12 residues. Trimming removed 7 bases from V and 5 bases from J, with 10 bases in between.